One sample yielded the 10 T cell receptor beta chains listed below, sequenced in a study of Ad26.COV2.S vaccination and SARS-CoV-2 variants. Treatment here: around 19 received Ad26.COV2.S at low or high dose, single or two shots; several received placebo; per-sample allocation not given. At day 63 after the first vaccine or placebo injection, samples were drawn. The repertoire was sequenced with immunoSEQ multiplex PCR; TCRdb's copy has only in-frame clones and lacks some. The profile covers about 400,000 clones, with 92% appearing a single time and about 1.6% taken by the ten largest. The sequencing here drew on peripheral blood, taken in a trial of Ad26.COV2.S vaccine versus placebo. These receptors were collected from a person aged 18-60 years who received the Ad26.COV2.S COVID-19 vaccine or a placebo.

This chain connects TRBV20-1 to TRBJ2-5; D call uncertain. The CDR3 loop spans 14 amino acids. The germline CDR1 and CDR2 sequences are DFQATT and SNEGSKA (reference sequence). V lost 3 bases to trimming and J lost 1 base, with 12 bases between them. CDR3 region: CSASLGSAQETQYF. The CDR3 coding sequence is TGCAGTGCTAGTTTGGGGTCGGCCCAAGAGACCCAGTACTTC.

The chain links TRBV5-4 to TRBJ2-5; D may be TRBD2 (5 bases). The CDR3 is 14 amino acids. Looked up from germline, CDR1 is SGHNT and CDR2 is YYREEE (reference sequence). The V end was cut by 4 bases, the J end by 1 base, with 11 bases between. CDR3 sequence reads: CASSPELGQETQYF. In DNA form, the CDR3 reads TGTGCCAGCAGCCCGGAACTAGGCCAAGAGACCCAGTACTTC.

Comment on this clone: Additional DNA sequences in this sample encode the identical CDR3. The chain couples TRBV18 to TRBJ2-7; D is perhaps TRBD1 or TRBD2 (6 bases each). V dropped 1 base and J dropped 3 bases, with 7 bases sitting between them. Germline lookup yields CDR1 KGHSH and CDR2 LQKENI. This CDR3 is 13 amino acids long. The CDR3, as DNA: TGTGCCAGCTCACCACAGGGGGGCTACGAGCAGTACTTC. Its translation is CASSPQGGYEQYF.

The chain recombines TRBV5-1 with TRBJ1-2; possible D gene TRBD1, 6 bases. There are 15 residues in the CDR3. CDR1 SGHRS and CDR2 YFSETQ come from the germline V gene. The V and J ends lost 0 bases and 2 bases respectively, with 11 bases between them. The DNA for the CDR3 is TGCGCCAGCAGCTTGGTCCCAGGGGTAAACTATGGCTACACCTTC. The encoded protein is CASSLVPGVNYGYTF.

This clone appeared a single time. The genes are TRBV7-8 and TRBJ2-3; perhaps TRBD2 as D (5 bases). This CDR3 has 15 residues. CDR1 and CDR2 (germline): SGHVS, FQNEAQ. The V gene lost 4 bases and the J gene lost 3 bases, with 14 bases spanning the gap. The chain's CDR3 is CASSYVEGRTDTQYF. In nucleotides, the CDR3 is TGTGCCAGCAGCTACGTAGAGGGTAGGACAGATACGCAGTATTTT.

Concerning this clone itself: Mismatch with germline at one junction end may stem from a read error. The rearrangement joins TRBV27 to TRBJ1-2; maybe TRBD1 (6 bases). The CDR3 length is 11 residues. Germline V gene sequence: CDR1 MNHEY, CDR2 SMNVEV (reference sequence). The CDR3 sequence: CASIGGEGYTF. The CDR3 DNA reads as TGCGCCAGCATAGGGGGGGAGGGCTACACCTTC.

This clone is a singleton in its sample. J is TRBJ2-2 and V is TRBV5-6; tentative D call: TRBD1 (6 bases). V was clipped by 0 bases and J by 2 bases, with 8 bases between them. This CDR3 comprises 15 residues. The germline CDR1 and CDR2 sequences are SGHDT and YYEEEE. The DNA of the CDR3 is TGTGCCAGCAGCTTGGAGGGACATAACACCGGGGAGCTGTTTTTT. It encodes CASSLEGHNTGELFF.

This chain uses TRBV4-1 with TRBJ2-1; unclear D gene. The CDR3 length is 13 residues. Germline V CDR1 and CDR2: MGHRA, YSYEKL. V shed 4 bases and J shed 0 bases, with 4 bases lying between them. The CDR3 bases are TGCGCCAGCAGCCGGAGCTCCTACAATGAGCAGTTCTTC. Translation: CASSRSSYNEQFF.

The chain combines TRBV5-6 with TRBJ1-5; perhaps TRBD1 as D (5 bases). The V gene's germline CDR1 is SGHDT and CDR2 YYEEEE. This CDR3 has 15 residues. With 7 bases removed from V and 2 bases from J, the gap between germline ends came to 16 bases. The CDR3 here is CASQSYTGGNQPQHF. CDR3 coding DNA: TGTGCCAGCCAGTCCTATACAGGTGGCAATCAGCCCCAGCATTTT.

V gene TRBV19 combines with J gene TRBJ1-1; D is possibly TRBD1 (6 bases). Looked up from germline, CDR1 is LNHDA and CDR2 is SQIVND (reference sequence). Trimming removed 8 bases at V and 0 bases at J, with 19 bases between. The CDR3 runs to 16 residues. CDR3 nucleotides: TGTGCCAGTGCCAACCGACCGGACAGATTGAACACTGAAGCTTTCTTT. Translated, it gives CASANRPDRLNTEAFF.